The rows below give T cell receptor beta chains drawn from one sample of a study of T cell responses to AZD1222 COVID-19 vaccine. Sequencing was performed with immunoSEQ multiplex PCR; in TCRdb, only in-frame clones are kept and a portion is missing. Of roughly 42,000 clones detected, around 80% appear once; the ten largest clones hold 3% to 4%. Material: peripheral blood, obtained on day 0 of AZD1222 vaccination. All receptors derive from an adult in good health. CDR3s include the opening cysteine and the closing phenylalanine or tryptophan. A D gene is named only where the DNA matches it firmly. Size is stated for part of the rows, as once, few or many counts, or as a class when the clone is expanded.

abundance	d_gene	v_gene	j_gene	CDR3aa	CDR3nt
few	TRBD1	TRBV7-9	TRBJ2-2	CASSLRGRRNTGELFF	TGTGCCAGCAGCTTAAGGGGGCGCAGGAACACCGGGGAGCTGTTTTTT
NA	NA	TRBV7-8	TRBJ2-5	CASSLEASGTVFEGVETQYF	TGTGCCAGCAGCTTAGAGGCTTCAGGGACCGTATTCGAGGGAGTAGAGACCCAGTACTTC
NA	TRBD1	TRBV7-2	TRBJ1-1	CASSHDRGVWETEAFF	TGTGCCAGCAGCCACGACAGGGGCGTTTGGGAAACTGAAGCTTTCTTT
NA	NA	TRBV4-3	TRBJ1-2	CASSQDLKISGGYTF	TGCGCCAGCAGCCAAGATCTAAAGATATCAGGCGGCTACACCTTC
NA	TRBD1	TRBV28	TRBJ1-5	CASSLMLGQGNQPQHF	TGTGCCAGCAGTTTGATGTTGGGACAGGGCAATCAGCCCCAGCATTTT
NA	NA	TRBV29-1	TRBJ1-6	CSVRSSYNSPLHF	TGCAGCGTTCGAAGCTCCTATAATTCACCCCTCCACTTT
NA	TRBD1	TRBV2	TRBJ1-4	CASSVSGQGNEKLFF	TGTGCCAGCAGTGTAAGCGGACAGGGTAATGAAAAACTGTTTTTT
NA	TRBD1	TRBV13	TRBJ1-1	CASSTGQGYTEAFF	TGTGCCAGCAGCACCGGACAGGGCTACACTGAAGCTTTCTTT
NA	NA	TRBV6-5	TRBJ2-3	CASSRDHGTDTQYF	TGTGCCAGCAGCCGGGACCACGGCACAGATACGCAGTATTTT
NA	NA	TRBV5-1	TRBJ2-3	CASGTYRATDTQYF	TGCGCCAGCGGTACCTATAGGGCCACAGATACGCAGTATTTT
NA	NA	TRBV6-5	TRBJ1-6	CASSYGNSPLHF	TGTGCCAGCAGTTACGGGAATTCACCCCTCCACTTT
NA	TRBD1	TRBV6-5	TRBJ1-2	CASSYGTGGFGYTF	TGTGCCAGCAGTTACGGGACAGGGGGTTTTGGCTACACCTTC
NA	NA	TRBV11-1	TRBJ1-6	CASSLTGKRVNSPLHF	TGTGCCAGCAGCTTGACAGGAAAACGGGTGAATTCACCCCTCCACTTT
NA	TRBD1	TRBV7-6	TRBJ2-2	CASSPGTGRILTGELFF	TGTGCCAGCAGTCCTGGGACAGGGCGTATCCTGACCGGGGAGCTGTTTTTT
NA	TRBD1	TRBV6-2/TRBV6-3	TRBJ2-2	CASSWAGGNTGELFF	TGTGCCAGCAGCTGGGCAGGGGGGAACACCGGGGAGCTGTTTTTT
NA	TRBD1	TRBV6-4	TRBJ1-2	CASSPTGGASGYTF	TGTGCCAGCAGCCCCACAGGGGGCGCGTCTGGCTACACCTTC
NA	TRBD1	TRBV7-8	TRBJ1-2	CASSSRTGGYGYTF	TGTGCCAGCAGCTCTCGGACAGGGGGCTATGGCTACACCTTC
NA	NA	TRBV3-1/TRBV3-2	TRBJ1-1	CASSQTGANTEAFF	TGTGCCAGCAGCCAAACAGGCGCGAACACTGAAGCTTTCTTT
NA	TRBD1	TRBV11-2	TRBJ1-1	CASRTGGTEAFF	TGTGCCAGCAGGACAGGGGGAACTGAAGCTTTCTTT
NA	NA	TRBV2	TRBJ2-2	CASSVKGDAGELFF	TGTGCCAGCAGTGTAAAGGGTGACGCCGGGGAGCTGTTTTTT
NA	NA	TRBV28	TRBJ1-1	CASSSGEGGTEAFF	TGTGCCAGCAGTTCCGGGGAAGGGGGCACTGAAGCTTTCTTT
NA	NA	TRBV4-2	TRBJ2-7	CASSQAPSSEQYF	TGTGCCAGCAGCCAAGCCCCTTCGTCCGAGCAGTACTTC
few	NA	TRBV19	TRBJ1-1	CASSKGAGEAFF	TGTGCCAGTAGTAAAGGGGCGGGAGAAGCTTTCTTT
NA	NA	TRBV5-5	TRBJ1-1	CASSLGVNTEAFF	TGTGCCAGCAGCTTGGGAGTGAACACTGAAGCTTTCTTT
few	NA	TRBV12-3/TRBV12-4	TRBJ1-2	CASSLTREGYTF	TGTGCCAGCAGTCTGACCAGAGAGGGCTACACCTTC
NA	TRBD2	TRBV19	TRBJ2-3	CASSIDLLAGQYF	TGTGCCAGTAGTATAGATCTCCTAGCGGGACAATATTTT
NA	TRBD1	TRBV7-8	TRBJ1-2	CASSVLAGQGAQGYTF	TGTGCCAGCAGCGTATTGGCAGGACAGGGGGCTCAGGGCTACACCTTC
NA	NA	TRBV6-5	TRBJ1-2	CASSSPVGYGYTF	TGTGCCAGCAGTTCCCCCGTTGGCTATGGCTACACCTTC